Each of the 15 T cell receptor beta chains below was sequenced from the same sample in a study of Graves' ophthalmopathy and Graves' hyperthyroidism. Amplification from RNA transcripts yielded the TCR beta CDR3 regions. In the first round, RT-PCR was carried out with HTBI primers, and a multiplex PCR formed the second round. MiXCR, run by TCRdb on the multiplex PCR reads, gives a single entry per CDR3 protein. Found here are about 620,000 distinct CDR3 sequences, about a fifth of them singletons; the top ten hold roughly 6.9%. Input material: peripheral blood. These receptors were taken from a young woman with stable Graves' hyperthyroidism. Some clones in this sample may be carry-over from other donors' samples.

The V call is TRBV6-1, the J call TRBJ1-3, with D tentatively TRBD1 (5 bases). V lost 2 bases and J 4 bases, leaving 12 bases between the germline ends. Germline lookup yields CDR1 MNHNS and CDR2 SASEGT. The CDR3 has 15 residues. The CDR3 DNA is TGTGCCAGCAGTGAATCTGGGGACGGCGGAAACACCATATATTTT. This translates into CASSESGDGGNTIYF.

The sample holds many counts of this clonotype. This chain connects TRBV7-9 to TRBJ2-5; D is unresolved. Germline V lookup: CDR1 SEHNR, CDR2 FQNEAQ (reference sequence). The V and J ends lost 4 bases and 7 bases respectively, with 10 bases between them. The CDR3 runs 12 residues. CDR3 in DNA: TGTGCCAGCAGCTCCGATAGTTGGACCCAGTACTTC. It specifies CASSSDSWTQYF.

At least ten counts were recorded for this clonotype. The CDR3 DNA is TGTGCCAGCAGTTCCCGACTAGCGGCTGGGGAGACCCAGTACTTC. Its translation: CASSSRLAAGETQYF. The rearrangement links TRBV12-3 or TRBV12-4 to TRBJ2-5; TRBD2 matches 9 bases. The ends lost 4 bases at V and 5 bases at J; junction bases unmatched: 8. CDR3 size: 15 residues.

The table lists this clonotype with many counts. The CDR3 region is CAWSLGRNTEAFF. The CDR3 DNA reads TGTGCCTGGAGTCTCGGGCGTAACACTGAAGCTTTCTTT. The rearrangement joins TRBV30 to TRBJ1-1; D unclear. Between the trimmed V and J ends, which lost 2 bases and 2 bases, there was a span of 9 bases. The CDR3 sequence is 13 residues long. Per the germline V gene, CDR1 is GTSNPN and CDR2 is SVGIG (reference sequence). Full variable domain (outside the CDR3, taken from reference TRBV30 and TRBJ1-1): SQTIHQWPATLVQPVGSPLSLECTVEGTSNPNLYWYRQAAGRGLQLLFYSVGIGQISSEVPQNLSASRPQDRQFILSSKKLLLSDSGFYLCAWSLGRNTEAFFGQGTRLTVV.

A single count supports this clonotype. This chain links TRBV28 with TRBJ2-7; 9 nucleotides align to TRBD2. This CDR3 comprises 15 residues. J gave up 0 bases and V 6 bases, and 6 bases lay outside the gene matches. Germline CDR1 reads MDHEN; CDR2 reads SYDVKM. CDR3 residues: CASSETAGGSYEQYF. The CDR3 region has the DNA TGTGCCAGCAGCGAAACAGCGGGGGGCTCCTACGAGCAGTACTTC. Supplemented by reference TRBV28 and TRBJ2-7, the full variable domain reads DVKVTQSSRYLVKRTGEKVFLECVQDMDHENMFWYRQDPGLGLRLIYFSYDVKMKEKGDIPEGYSVSREKKERFSLILESASTNQTSMYLCASSETAGGSYEQYFGPGTRLTVT.

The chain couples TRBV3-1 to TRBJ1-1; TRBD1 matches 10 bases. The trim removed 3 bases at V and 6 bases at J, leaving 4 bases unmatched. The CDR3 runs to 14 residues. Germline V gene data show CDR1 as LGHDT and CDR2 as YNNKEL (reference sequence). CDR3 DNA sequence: TGTGCCAGCAGCCAGGAGACAGGGGGCTCTGAAGCTTTCTTT. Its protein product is CASSQETGGSEAFF.

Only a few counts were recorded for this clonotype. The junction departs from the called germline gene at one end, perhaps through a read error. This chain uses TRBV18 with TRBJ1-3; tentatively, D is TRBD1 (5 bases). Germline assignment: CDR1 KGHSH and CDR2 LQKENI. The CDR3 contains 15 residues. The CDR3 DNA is TGTGCCAGCTCGCCACGACAGCGAACGGGAAACACCATATATTTT. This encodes CASSPRQRTGNTIYF.

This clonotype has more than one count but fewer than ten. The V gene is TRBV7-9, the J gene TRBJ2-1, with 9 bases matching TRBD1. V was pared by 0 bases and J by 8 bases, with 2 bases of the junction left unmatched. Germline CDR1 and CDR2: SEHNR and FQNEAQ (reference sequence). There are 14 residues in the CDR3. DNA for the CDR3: TGTGCCAGCAGCTTAGCAGGGACAGGGTATGAGCAGTTCTTC. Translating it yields CASSLAGTGYEQFF.

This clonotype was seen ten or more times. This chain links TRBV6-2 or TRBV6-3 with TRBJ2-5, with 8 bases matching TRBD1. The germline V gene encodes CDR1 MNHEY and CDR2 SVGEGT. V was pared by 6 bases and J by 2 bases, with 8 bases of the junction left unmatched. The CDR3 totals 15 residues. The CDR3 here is CASSFLRTGQETQYF. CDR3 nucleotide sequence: TGTGCCAGCAGCTTCCTGCGGACAGGGCAAGAGACCCAGTACTTC.

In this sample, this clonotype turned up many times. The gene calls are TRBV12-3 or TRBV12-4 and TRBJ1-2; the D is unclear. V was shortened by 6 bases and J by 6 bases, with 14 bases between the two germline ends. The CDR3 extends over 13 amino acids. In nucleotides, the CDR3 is TGTGCCAGCAGCCCCCTAAGGTTCAATGGCTACACCTTC. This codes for CASSPLRFNGYTF.

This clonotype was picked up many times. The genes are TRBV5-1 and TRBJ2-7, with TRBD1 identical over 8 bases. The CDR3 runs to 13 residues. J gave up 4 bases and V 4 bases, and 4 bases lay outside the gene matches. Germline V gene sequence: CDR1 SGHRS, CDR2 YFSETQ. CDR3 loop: CASSQGAGYEQYF. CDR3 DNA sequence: TGCGCCAGCAGCCAGGGGGCTGGGTACGAGCAGTACTTC.

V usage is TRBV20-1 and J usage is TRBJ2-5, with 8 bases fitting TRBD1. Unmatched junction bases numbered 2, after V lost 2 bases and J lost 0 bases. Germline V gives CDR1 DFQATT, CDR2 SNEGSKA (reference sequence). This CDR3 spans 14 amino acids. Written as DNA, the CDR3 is TGCAGTGCTAGACGGACAGGGTACCAAGAGACCCAGTACTTC. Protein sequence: CSARRTGYQETQYF.

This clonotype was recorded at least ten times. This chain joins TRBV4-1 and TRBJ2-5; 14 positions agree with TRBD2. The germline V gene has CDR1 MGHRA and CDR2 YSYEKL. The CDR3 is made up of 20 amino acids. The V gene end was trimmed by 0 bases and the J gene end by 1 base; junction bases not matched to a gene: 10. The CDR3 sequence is CASSQDPGTSGSRRQETQYF. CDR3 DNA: TGCGCCAGCAGCCAAGACCCCGGGACTAGCGGGAGCCGGCGCCAAGAGACCCAGTACTTC.

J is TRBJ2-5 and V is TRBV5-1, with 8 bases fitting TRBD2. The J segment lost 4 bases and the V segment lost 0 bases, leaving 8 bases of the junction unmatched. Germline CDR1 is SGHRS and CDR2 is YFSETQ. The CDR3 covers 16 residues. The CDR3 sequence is CASSLVPAGALETQYF. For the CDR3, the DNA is TGCGCCAGCAGCTTGGTCCCAGCGGGAGCGCTAGAGACCCAGTACTTC.

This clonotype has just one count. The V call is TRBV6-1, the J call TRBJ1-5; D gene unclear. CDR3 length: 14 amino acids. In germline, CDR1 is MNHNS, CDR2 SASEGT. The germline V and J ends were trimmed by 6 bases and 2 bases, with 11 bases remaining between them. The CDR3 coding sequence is TGTGCCAGCAGCCCCGGACCGGGCAATCAGCCCCAGCATTTT. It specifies CASSPGPGNQPQHF.